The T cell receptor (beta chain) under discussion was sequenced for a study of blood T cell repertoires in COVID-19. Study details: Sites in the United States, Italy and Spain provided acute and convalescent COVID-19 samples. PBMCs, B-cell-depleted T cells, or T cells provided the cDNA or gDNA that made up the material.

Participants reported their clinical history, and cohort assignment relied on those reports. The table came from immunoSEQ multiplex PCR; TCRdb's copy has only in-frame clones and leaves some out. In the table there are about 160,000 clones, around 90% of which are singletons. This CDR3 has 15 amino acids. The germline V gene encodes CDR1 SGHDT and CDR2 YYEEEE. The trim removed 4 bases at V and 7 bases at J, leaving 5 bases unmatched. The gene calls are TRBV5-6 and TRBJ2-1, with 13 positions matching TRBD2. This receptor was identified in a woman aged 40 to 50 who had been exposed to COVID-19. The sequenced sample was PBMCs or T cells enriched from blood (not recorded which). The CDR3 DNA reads TGTGCCAGCAGCGTAACTAGCGGGGGGGCAAATGAGCAGTTCTTC. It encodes CASSVTSGGANEQFF.